This entry concerns a single T cell receptor beta chain. CDR3 length equals 14 residues. Germline V gives CDR1 SGHAT, CDR2 FQNNGV. The V and J ends lost 0 bases and 5 bases respectively, with 10 bases between them. Here immunoSEQ multiplex PCR was the method, and the copy in TCRdb shows in-frame clones only, minus some. The table includes some 200,000 clones, 70% to 90% detected once. This specimen belongs to a study of blood T cell repertoires in COVID-19. The sequence derives from a man aged 55 to 70 with active or convalescent COVID-19. The V and J genes are TRBV11-2 and TRBJ1-1; TRBD1 might be the D (5 bases). Sequenced input: peripheral blood. The CDR3 DNA follows: TGTGCCAGCAGCTTAGAAGTTCCAGGGACTGAAGCTTTCTTT. Translating it yields CASSLEVPGTEAFF.